Included here is one T cell receptor (beta chain) sequence, with context. Its antigen is currently unknown. Trimming took 9 bases from V and 2 from J; bases not matched to a gene: 3. The CDR3 is 12 residues long. Looked up from germline, CDR1 is ENHRY and CDR2 is SYGVKD. This sample was taken from a study of beta chain features in type 1 diabetes. Regarding the study as a whole: Whether HLA type affects TCRB rearrangement stayed undetermined in the present work. When VDJ junctions were examined, type 1 diabetes patients showed fewer insertions and more deletions.

Blood was drawn once from each donor into heparinised tubes. The draws averaged roughly 120 mL. Sorting with CD45RO/CCR7/CD25/CD127/CD95/CD27 yielded naive, central memory, regulatory and stem-like memory CD4+ cells. Isolated RNA was reverse transcribed in full, so expressed TCRB transcripts were sequenced. TCRdb keeps only in-frame clones here, not all; method: immunoSEQ multiplex PCR. The sample lists roughly 380,000 clones; about 20% were seen once. The origin of this receptor is a woman aged 18-35 years in good health. Sequencing was carried out using naive CD4+ T cells from blood. The rearrangement joins TRBV10-3 to TRBJ2-5, with 7 positions matching TRBD2. The CDR3 DNA follows: TGTGCCATTAGCGGGCGGCAAGAGACCCAGTACTTC. It codes for CAISGRQETQYF.